The sequence of this TCR beta chain was determined in a study of response to subunit inactivated influenza vaccine. TCRdb re-called the RT-PCR reads through MiXCR, storing one row per CDR3 protein. Seen here are over 450,000 distinct CDR3 sequences, 10% to 15% observed once, and the top ten hold around 13%. Findings and limits, study-wide: Each seasonal influenza vaccination recruits few new T cells, the authors suggested.

Of note for this clonotype: As yet, its antigen is unknown.

The V gene end was trimmed by 2 bases and the J gene end by 4 bases; junction bases not matched to a gene: 8. Germline loops: CDR1 ENHRY, CDR2 SYGVKD. CDR3 length equals 17 residues. This sequence joins TRBV10-3 and TRBJ2-7; 13 bases fit TRBD2. Sample: PBMCs from blood, taken roughly 45 days after vaccination. The clonotype comes from a man in his fifties or sixties who received an inactivated influenza vaccine. The CDR3 loop is CAISEDPGLAGIYEQYF. The CDR3 region has the DNA TGTGCCATCAGTGAGGATCCGGGACTAGCGGGAATTTACGAGCAGTACTTC.